This T cell receptor (beta chain) emerged from a study of blood T cell repertoires in COVID-19. Turning to the study itself: T cells, B-cell-depleted T cells, or PBMCs provided the cDNA or gDNA that served as material.

Original handling: Amplifying reference gene primers gave estimates of nucleated cell counts. The table came from immunoSEQ multiplex PCR; TCRdb's copy has only in-frame clones and leaves some out. The DNA gave D and trimming, while V, J and clone size come from that table. The data show about 380,000 clones, 90% seen once. The CDR3 spans 12 residues. Germline V gene sequence: CDR1 LGHDT, CDR2 YNNKEL (reference sequence). The trim removed 8 bases at V and 1 base at J, leaving 2 bases unmatched. Sequencing was carried out using peripheral blood. The chain joins TRBV3-1 (or the pseudogene TRBV3-2) to TRBJ2-7; TRBD2 matches 7 bases. This clonotype originated in a man younger than 35 with active or convalescent COVID-19. CDR3 sequence reads: CASWGGSYEQYF. CDR3 sequence (DNA): TGTGCCAGCTGGGGAGGGTCCTACGAGCAGTACTTC.